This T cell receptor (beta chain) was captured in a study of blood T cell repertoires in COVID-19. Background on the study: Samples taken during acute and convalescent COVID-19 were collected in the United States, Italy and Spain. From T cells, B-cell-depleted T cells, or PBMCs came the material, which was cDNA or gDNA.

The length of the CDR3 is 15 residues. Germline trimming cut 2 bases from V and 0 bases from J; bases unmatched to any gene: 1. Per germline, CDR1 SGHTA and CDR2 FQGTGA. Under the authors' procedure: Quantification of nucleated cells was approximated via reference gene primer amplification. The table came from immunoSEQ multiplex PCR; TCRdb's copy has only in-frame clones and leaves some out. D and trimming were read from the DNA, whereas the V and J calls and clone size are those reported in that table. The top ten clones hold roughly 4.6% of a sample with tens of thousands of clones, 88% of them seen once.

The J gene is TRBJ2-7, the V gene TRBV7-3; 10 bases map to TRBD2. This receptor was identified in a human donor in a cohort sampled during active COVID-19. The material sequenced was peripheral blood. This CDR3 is CASSLLAGDSYEQYF. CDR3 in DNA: TGTGCCAGCAGCTTACTAGCGGGGGACTCCTACGAGCAGTACTTC.